The 14 T cell receptor beta chains below come from one sample, sequenced in a study of cytomegalovirus exposure and HLA in healthy donors. PCR primers comprised 60 Vbeta and 13 Jbeta primers. Assay: immunoSEQ multiplex PCR; the TCRdb copy retains only in-frame clones and omits some. The data show some 130,000 clones, 60% to 75% seen once. The specimen sequenced was PBMCs. Source of these receptors: a human donor in good health.

V usage is TRBV19 and J usage is TRBJ2-3; 8 positions match TRBD1. The CDR3 contains 13 residues. The J segment lost 2 bases and the V segment lost 7 bases, leaving 2 bases of the junction unmatched. The germline gives CDR1 LNHDA, CDR2 SQIVND (reference sequence). In nucleotides, the CDR3 is TGTGCCAGTATGGACAGGGACACAGATACGCAGTATTTT. Translation gives CASMDRDTDTQYF.

This clone showed up just a few times. The CDR3 protein is CASSLAGTSAYSKYF. The CDR3 DNA reads as TGTGCCAGTAGTCTTGCCGGGACTAGCGCGTACTCTAAGTATTTT. This chain uses TRBV19 with TRBJ2-3; 10 nucleotides line up with TRBD2. This CDR3 comprises 15 residues. The ends lost 5 bases at V and 13 bases at J; junction bases unmatched: 15. Germline values: CDR1 LNHDA, CDR2 SQIVND (reference sequence).

CDR3 sequence: CASSVGLRGELFF. The CDR3 nucleotides read TGTGCCAGCAGCGTAGGACTACGCGGGGAGCTGTTTTTT. J is TRBJ2-2 and V is TRBV9, with D possibly matching TRBD2 (5 bases). This CDR3 is built from 13 residues. Trimming removed 0 bases at V and 7 bases at J, with 7 bases between. The germline gives CDR1 SGDLS, CDR2 YYNGEE.

The table lists this clone with a few counts. The chain carries TRBV15 and TRBJ1-2, with D hard to call. The CDR3 contains 13 residues. Germline assignment: CDR1 LNHNV and CDR2 YYDKDF (reference sequence). Deletions cut 4 bases from V and 1 base from J, with 7 bases between. The CDR3 region has the DNA TGTGCCACCAGCACACAGAGTAACTATGGCTACACCTTC. Translating gives CATSTQSNYGYTF.

The V and J genes are TRBV23-1 and TRBJ1-5, with 8 bases matching TRBD1. TRBV23-1 is sorted into the ORF group, with uncertain function. V lost 0 bases and J lost 3; bases outside the gene matches: 7. There are 17 residues in the CDR3. The CDR3 bases are TGCGCCAGCAGTCAATCGGCGGACAGGGACCCCAATCAGCCCCAGCATTTT. Translation: CASSQSADRDPNQPQHF.

The chain carries TRBV28 and TRBJ2-1; TRBD1 agrees at 10 bases. This CDR3 contains 20 residues. Germline CDR1 reads MDHEN; CDR2 reads SYDVKM. V trimming: 7 bases; J trimming: 8 bases; junction bases outside the gene matches: 26. CDR3 bases: TGTGCCAGCATAGGCCTCTCCCCGGGACAGGGGTTTGGCGGGAAGGATGAGCAGTTCTTC. Translation gives CASIGLSPGQGFGGKDEQFF.

The V call is TRBV4-1, the J call TRBJ2-1; 7 bases align to TRBD2. Germline CDR1 MGHRA, CDR2 YSYEKL. The CDR3 runs 15 residues. V lost 3 bases, J lost 1 base, and 3 bases stayed unmatched. The CDR3 DNA is TGCGCCAGCAGCCACACTAGCGAGTCCTACAATGAGCAGTTCTTC. Its translation is CASSHTSESYNEQFF.

V gene TRBV11-3 combines with J gene TRBJ2-2, with a tentative D call TRBD2 (5 bases). CDR1 SGHNT and CDR2 YENEEA come from the germline V gene. Trimming took 4 bases from V and 5 from J, leaving 8 bases between them. This CDR3 is built from 13 residues. This CDR3 reads CASSWGVTGELFF. The CDR3 DNA reads TGTGCCAGCAGCTGGGGAGTGACCGGGGAGCTGTTTTTT.

The CDR3 protein is CASSVLAGAPKNIQYF. CDR3 nucleotides: TGTGCCAGCAGTGTACTAGCGGGAGCCCCCAAAAACATTCAGTACTTC. The rearrangement links TRBV2 to TRBJ2-4; 11 bases agree with TRBD2. V lost 4 bases and J lost 2; bases outside the gene matches: 4. Germline V gene sequence: CDR1 SNHLY, CDR2 FYNNEI. The CDR3 has 16 residues.

The chain combines TRBV5-1 with TRBJ2-2, with TRBD2 as a possible D gene (5 bases). The CDR3 totals 17 residues. Looked up from germline, CDR1 is SGHRS and CDR2 is YFSETQ. Trimming removed 0 bases at V and 2 bases at J, with 14 bases between. CDR3 DNA sequence: TGCGCCAGCAGCTTGGACCCGACTACCCGCAACACCGGGGAGCTGTTTTTT. This translates into CASSLDPTTRNTGELFF.

Of note for this clone: A junction end diverges from the germline sequence, so it may reflect a read error. V usage is TRBV9 and J usage is TRBJ2-5; 10 bases align to TRBD1. The germline V gene encodes CDR1 SGDLS and CDR2 YYNGEE. CDR3 size: 16 residues. CDR3 protein: CASSPTGGQGGETRYF. The CDR3 region has the DNA TGTGCCAGCAGCCCCACCGGAGGACAGGGGGGAGAGACCCGGTACTTC.

This clone was counted between two and nine times. V and J are TRBV7-6 and TRBJ2-1; a possible D gene is TRBD2 (6 bases). Trimming left V 5 bases short and J 0 bases short, with 17 bases between. Germline loops: CDR1 SGHVS, CDR2 FNYEAQ. This CDR3 has 17 amino acids. The DNA of the CDR3 is TGTGCCAGCAGCGCAAAGGGCTGGACTAACTCCTACAATGAGCAGTTCTTC. This translates into CASSAKGWTNSYNEQFF.

The table lists this clone with a few counts. The chain couples TRBV5-4 to TRBJ2-2, with D possibly matching TRBD1 (6 bases). The CDR3 extends over 13 amino acids. CDR1 is SGHNT and CDR2 is YYREEE in the germline V gene (reference sequence). Trimming cost V 2 bases and J 6 bases, with 8 bases left between them. The CDR3 here is CASSFGGPGELFF. DNA for the CDR3: TGTGCCAGCAGCTTTGGGGGCCCCGGGGAGCTGTTTTTT.

The chain joins TRBV5-6 to TRBJ2-7; TRBD2 is a possible D gene (6 bases). The V end lost 5 bases, the J end lost 3 bases, and 12 bases lay between the germline ends. Germline CDR1 is SGHDT and CDR2 is YYEEEE. The CDR3 covers 13 residues. The CDR3 DNA follows: TGTGCCAGCAGTTCGGGACTCTTCTACGAGCAGTACTTC. As protein: CASSSGLFYEQYF.